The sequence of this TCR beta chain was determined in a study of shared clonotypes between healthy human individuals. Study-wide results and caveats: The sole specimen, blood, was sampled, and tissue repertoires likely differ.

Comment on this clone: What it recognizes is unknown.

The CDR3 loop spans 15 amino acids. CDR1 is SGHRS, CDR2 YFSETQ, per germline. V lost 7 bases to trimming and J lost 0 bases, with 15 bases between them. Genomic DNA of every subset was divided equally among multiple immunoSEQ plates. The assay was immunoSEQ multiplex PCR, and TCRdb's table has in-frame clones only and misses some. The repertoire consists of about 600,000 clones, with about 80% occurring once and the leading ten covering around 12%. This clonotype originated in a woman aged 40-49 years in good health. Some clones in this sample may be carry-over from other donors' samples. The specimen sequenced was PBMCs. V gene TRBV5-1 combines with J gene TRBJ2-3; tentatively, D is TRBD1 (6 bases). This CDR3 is CASCGQSISTDTQYF. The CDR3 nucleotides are TGCGCCAGCTGCGGACAGAGCATAAGCACAGATACGCAGTATTTT.